The TCR beta chain described here comes from a study of identical twins (dated by TCRdb to 2016 to 2018). Looking at the study overall: To test whether fetal clonotypes persist, this study deep-sequenced TCR alpha and beta repertoires from monozygotic twins, from unrelated adults of various ages, and from cord blood. To rule out contamination, the twin experiments were replicated at different times with different library preparation protocols.

Here is what the overall study found, with its caveats: Compared with coincidental sharing between unrelated individuals, an excess of low generation-probability sequences was observed among out-of-frame TCR alpha sequences shared between twins. In monozygotic twins, out-of-frame TCR alpha sharing was systematically underestimated by recombination models, although the models agreed with sharing between unrelated individuals. Fewer insertions were carried by abundant cord blood beta clonotypes; a weaker similar trend was observed in young adult naive repertoires, while no such trend was observed in memory repertoires. The excess sharing between twins in beta out-of-frame sequences was weaker because fewer shared sequences reduced the signal-to-noise ratio. Conclusions relied on cross-sectional statistical analysis, since the same donors could not be followed over many years. Zero-insertion analyses could be partly confounded by invariant T cells such as MAIT and iNKT, though diverse VJ usage argued against such confounding for most clonotypes.

Preparation of the library involved 5' RACE. TCRdb records Illumina HiSeq 2000 as the sequencer. A universal primer binding site was introduced by template switching, and a unique molecular identifier was present in the final cDNA, enabling accurate counting of TCR cDNA molecules. Specific primers in the conserved constant-segment region were used to synthesize first-strand cDNA for the TCR alpha and beta chains. To control for contamination, every cDNA library was double barcoded, receiving both a SMART-Mk sample barcode and Illumina barcodes. TruSeq adapter sequences, together with Illumina sample barcodes, were added in two successive PCR steps. TCR alpha and beta cDNA libraries were sequenced on the Illumina HiSeq platform with custom primers. As for the authors' bioinformatics: Unique molecular identifiers were extracted from raw reads with MiGEC, and CDR3 positions were determined with MiXCR. For each individual, recombination models were inferred using an EM algorithm with the repgenHMM and IGoR tools. The tcR package in R was used for shared clonotype analysis, with sharing normalized by the product of cloneset sizes. Out-of-frame nonproductive sequences were analyzed to study raw recombination free of thymic and clonal selection effects. The raw public data were reprocessed by TCRdb itself: fastp quality trimming at Q25, MiXCR clonotype calling, in-frame beta chains only. All rows with the same CDR3 protein become a single entry with the most common DNA and genes. Here the V and J calls rest on TCRdb's processing, not on the authors' analysis. Present in this sample are about 570,000 distinct CDR3 sequences, 9.6% of which were seen just once. The ten most abundant clones make up 2.5% to 3% of the sample.

The CDR3 contains 16 residues, cysteine and phenylalanine counted. Only CDR3 DNA remains: 48 bases, in frame from the first base. V loses 0 bases of germline sequence and J loses 1 base, and the interval between the two ends is 12 bases. For CDR1 and CDR2, the germline V gene lists MRHNA and SNTAGT. Many counts were recorded for this clonotype. It lacks a known antigen. No base-level quality is on record; no much larger clone is a single base apart. Only healthy Caucasian donors were included. The twin cohort comprised three pairs of female monozygotic twins, all aged about 18 to 30 years. The RNA used for TCR libraries was isolated from peripheral blood mononuclear cells. The same specimen was also included in a second study, on yellow fever vaccine responses in identical twins. As the second publication notes: According to the authors, in identical twins the way T cells responded to vaccination appeared partly convergent and partly personalized. The study precisely tracked vaccine-responding T cell clones in identical twins.

Sample: PBMCs. This TCR was recovered from a woman between 18 and 29 years old in good health. This receptor chain uses TRBV6-4 and TRBJ1-1; 5 matching bases give a weak D call of TRBD1. Here is the DNA: TGTGCCAGCAGTGACTCTACCAGGGACTCGAACACTGAAGCTTTCTTT. Protein translation: CASSDSTRDSNTEAFF.